This record looks at one TCR beta chain sequence and its context. Its matching antigen is unknown. Clones were sequenced by immunoSEQ multiplex PCR, and TCRdb holds only the in-frame ones, with some missing. In the table there are 10,000 or so clones, about 93% of which are singletons. The data originate from a study of PD-1 blockade in mismatch repair-deficient tumors. CDR3 length: 13 residues. Germline assignment: CDR1 SEHNR and CDR2 FQNEAQ (reference sequence). Trimming took 7 bases from V and 5 from J; bases not matched to a gene: 6. Specified time point: roughly 11-day in vitro stimulation with candidate neoantigen peptide 3. A few pembrolizumab responders had their TCRs sequenced.

Material: cells cultured in vitro, obtained from a patient treated with pembrolizumab. This clonotype originated in an adult with mismatch repair-deficient cancer. The chain is built from TRBV7-9 and TRBJ2-7; 9 positions agree with TRBD1. CDR3 loop: CASTPGQGDEQYF. CDR3 DNA sequence: TGTGCCAGCACCCCGGGACAGGGCGACGAGCAGTACTTC.